This passage covers 11 T cell receptor beta chains from one sample sequenced in a study of monozygotic twins with inflammatory bowel disease. From the 5' RACE reads, TCRdb lists one entry per CDR3 protein and no DNA. The sample has some 210,000 distinct CDR3 sequences. The specimen sequenced was blood. Every receptor here comes from a human donor with ulcerative colitis or Crohn's disease, or a healthy co-twin of an affected twin (not recorded which).

V usage is TRBV5-1 and J usage is TRBJ1-1. Germline V gives CDR1 SGHRS, CDR2 YFSETQ. The CDR3 spans 11 residues. CDR3 sequence: CASSSRGWAFF.

The rearrangement uses TRBV20-1 and TRBJ1-5; TCRdb's D call, TRBD1, is unchecked because there is no DNA. CDR3 length: 16 amino acids. Germline CDR1 is DFQATT and CDR2 is SNEGSKA (reference sequence). This chain's CDR3 is CSARDRGLYSNQPQHF.

The chain carries TRBV20-1 and TRBJ2-2. This CDR3 has 14 residues. Germline CDR1 and CDR2: DFQATT and SNEGSKA (reference sequence). The CDR3 region is CSAPSASRAGELLF.

V gene TRBV7-7 combines with J gene TRBJ2-3; the D gene TCRdb calls, TRBD2, cannot be checked with no DNA. In germline, CDR1 is SSHAT, CDR2 FNYEAQ (reference sequence). CDR3 length: 13 amino acids. This chain's CDR3 is CASSLREADTQYF.

The J gene is TRBJ1-5, the V gene TRBV7-2. The CDR3 contains 13 residues. Germline CDR1 and CDR2: SGHTA and FQGNSA. CDR3: CASSALHGQPQHF.

The chain recombines TRBV7-3 with TRBJ2-2; TCRdb returns TRBD1, unconfirmable since there is no DNA. Germline V gene data show CDR1 as SGHTA and CDR2 as FQGTGA. The CDR3 length is 16 residues. This chain's CDR3 is CASSLMQGSNTGELFF.

The chain carries TRBV7-9 and TRBJ1-1. Germline CDR1 and CDR2: SEHNR and FQNEAQ (reference sequence). CDR3 length equals 14 residues. This CDR3 reads CASSPPGRGAEAFF. Filled out from reference TRBV7-9 and TRBJ1-1, the complete variable domain reads DTGVSQNPRHKITKRGQNVTFRCDPISEHNRLYWYRQTLGQGPEFLTYFQNEAQLEKSRLLSDRFSAERPKGSFSTLEIQRTEQGDSAMYLCASSPPGRGAEAFFGQGTRLTVV.

The V and J genes are TRBV7-6 and TRBJ2-3; checking the TCRdb D call of TRBD1 is not possible without DNA. The CDR3 extends over 17 amino acids. CDR1 and CDR2 from the germline V gene are SGHVS and FNYEAQ. The CDR3 spells CASSSDPSGTGTDTQYF.

The chain employs TRBV5-1 and TRBJ2-1; no DNA is available, so the TRBD1 call from TCRdb remains unchecked. This CDR3 region has 15 residues. CDR1 SGHRS and CDR2 YFSETQ come from the germline V gene. The CDR3 region is CASSFRDRAFNEQFF.

The V and J genes are TRBV20-1 and TRBJ1-1; TCRdb selects TRBD1, and the lack of DNA leaves this call unchecked. Per germline, CDR1 DFQATT and CDR2 SNEGSKA (reference sequence). The CDR3 sequence is 16 residues long. CDR3 sequence: CSARDPRGRPNTEAFF.

The chain combines TRBV3-1 with TRBJ1-3. The germline CDR1 and CDR2 sequences are LGHDT and YNNKEL (reference sequence). This CDR3 is 12 amino acids long. The chain's CDR3 is CASSQVTGTIYF. The full variable domain, its missing parts supplied by reference TRBV3-1 and TRBJ1-3, is DTAVSQTPKYLVTQMGNDKSIKCEQNLGHDTMYWYKQDSKKFLKIMFSYNNKELIINETVPNRFSPKSPDKAHLNLHINSLELGDSAVYFCASSQVTGTIYFGEGSWLTVV.